The 8 T cell receptor beta chains presented below share a single source sample, sequenced in a study of OX40 agonist ivuxolimab in advanced cancers. Profiled with immunoSEQ multiplex PCR; TCRdb holds only in-frame clones, not every one. There are tens of thousands of clones in the sample; under 90% occur only once, and less than 0.55% lies in the top ten. This material consisted of CD4+ or CD8+ T cells sorted from blood, taken in a trial of the OX40 agonist ivuxolimab. The receptors here all came from an adult with an advanced solid tumor such as melanoma, head and neck, liver or kidney cancer.

This clone was detected only once. The V gene is TRBV2, the J gene TRBJ2-7; D is ambiguous. CDR1 and CDR2 (germline): SNHLY, FYNNEI. Between the trimmed V and J ends, which lost 4 bases and 0 bases, there was a span of 4 bases. The CDR3 consists of 12 residues. CDR3 sequence reads: CASSVGSYEQYF. In nucleotides, the CDR3 is TGTGCCAGCAGTGTGGGCTCCTACGAGCAGTACTTC.

The rearrangement joins TRBV6-1 to TRBJ1-5; unclear D gene. This CDR3 has 15 amino acids. V was shortened by 5 bases and J by 3 bases, with 14 bases between the two germline ends. Germline loops: CDR1 MNHNS, CDR2 SASEGT. Here the CDR3 DNA reads TGTGCCAGCAGTTTCACGGGAGGTGACAATCAGCCCCAGCATTTT. Protein: CASSFTGGDNQPQHF.

The chain has TRBV30 and TRBJ2-1; tentatively, D is TRBD1 or TRBD2 (5 bases each). The length of the CDR3 is 14 residues. CDR1 and CDR2 from the germline V gene are GTSNPN and SVGIG (reference sequence). Trimming pared 1 base from V and 5 bases from J, leaving 12 bases between. The CDR3 region is CAWSGRLGDNEQFF. The CDR3 nucleotides read TGTGCCTGGAGTGGCAGGTTGGGGGACAATGAGCAGTTCTTC.

V is TRBV6-1 and J is TRBJ2-7, with D tentatively TRBD1 or TRBD2 (5 bases each). CDR3 length equals 15 residues. Trimming removed 0 bases from V and 5 bases from J, with 14 bases in between. CDR1 MNHNS and CDR2 SASEGT come from the germline V gene. CDR3 amino acids: CASSEAGAGSNEQYF. In DNA, the CDR3 is TGTGCCAGCAGTGAAGCAGGCGCAGGGAGTAACGAGCAGTACTTC.

This chain links TRBV7-2 with TRBJ1-5, with a possible D match to TRBD1 (6 bases). CDR1 SGHTA and CDR2 FQGNSA come from the germline V gene. CDR3 size: 14 residues. With 4 bases removed from V and 0 bases from J, the gap between germline ends came to 7 bases. The CDR3 region is CASSSTGSNQPQHF. As DNA, the CDR3 is TGTGCCAGCAGCTCGACAGGTAGCAATCAGCCCCAGCATTTT.

The CDR3, as DNA: TGCGCCAGCAGCCAAGATCCGGCGAACACTGAAGCTTTCTTT. Translating gives CASSQDPANTEAFF. The chain uses TRBV4-3 and TRBJ1-1; no clear D gene. Germline values: CDR1 LGHNA, CDR2 YSLEER. V lost 0 bases to trimming and J lost 1 base, with 6 bases between them. This CDR3 region has 14 residues.

J is TRBJ2-2 and V is TRBV28; TRBD1 might be the D (5 bases). There are 17 residues in the CDR3. Germline assignment: CDR1 MDHEN and CDR2 SYDVKM. The ends were cut back, 5 bases at V and 1 base at J, with 17 bases in the middle. In DNA form, the CDR3 reads TGTGCCAGCAGTGCCCTGACGTGGGGCCGGAACACCGGGGAGCTGTTTTTT. Protein: CASSALTWGRNTGELFF.

V usage is TRBV5-1 and J usage is TRBJ2-7; no clear D. In germline, CDR1 is SGHRS, CDR2 YFSETQ. V was clipped by 1 base and J by 0 bases, with 8 bases between them. This CDR3 spans 14 amino acids. As DNA, the CDR3 is TGCGCCAGCAGCTTGAGGTCAGACTCCTACGAGCAGTACTTC. It yields the protein CASSLRSDSYEQYF.